The 20 T cell receptor beta chains in this list originate from one sample, sequenced in a study of T-cell memory formation after mild COVID-19. TCRdb independently ran MiXCR on the 5' RACE reads; one entry per CDR3 protein. This sample has some 130,000 distinct CDR3 sequences; about 15% occur once, and the top ten carry 5% to 5.5%. The specimen sequenced was PBMCs or a T cell subset sorted from them (not recorded which). These receptor sequences come from a man younger than 35 who had mild COVID-19 (a few samples of this study predate the infection). Cell type and time point are not known.

In this sample, this clonotype turned up a few times. The chain joins TRBV6-2 or TRBV6-3 to TRBJ1-5, with TRBD1 matching 8 bases. Germline lookup yields CDR1 MNHEY and CDR2 SVGEGT. V was pared by 2 bases and J by 10 bases, with 10 bases of the junction left unmatched. The CDR3 is made up of 15 amino acids. The CDR3 region is CASSYPGTGITPQHF. CDR3 sequence (DNA): TGTGCCAGCAGTTACCCCGGGACAGGAATAACTCCCCAGCATTTT.

The V gene is TRBV3-1, the J gene TRBJ2-1; no definite D call. The CDR3 runs to 11 residues. Germline V lookup: CDR1 LGHDT, CDR2 YNNKEL (reference sequence). Trimming shortened V by 1 base and J by 7 bases, and 2 bases separated the two germline ends. The CDR3 sequence is CASSQGNEQFF. CDR3 DNA sequence: TGTGCCAGCAGCCAAGGGAATGAGCAGTTCTTC.

The rearrangement uses TRBV4-2 and TRBJ1-2; D gene uncertain. The V end lost 1 base, the J end lost 3 bases, and 15 bases lay between the germline ends. This CDR3 region has 16 residues. The germline CDR1 and CDR2 sequences are LGHNA and YNFKEQ. CDR3 residues: CASSQAGRLLDYGYTF. The CDR3 DNA follows: TGTGCCAGCAGCCAAGCTGGCAGACTTTTGGACTATGGCTACACCTTC.

The V and J genes are TRBV7-8 and TRBJ2-4; D may be TRBD2 (6 bases). Trimming cost V 5 bases and J 8 bases, with 16 bases left between them. This CDR3 spans 14 amino acids. Germline CDR1 and CDR2: SGHVS and FQNEAQ. The DNA of the CDR3 is TGTGCCAGCAGCAGGGACTGGCAAGGGGACATTCAGTACTTC. This sequence encodes CASSRDWQGDIQYF.

The chain joins TRBV4-3 to TRBJ1-2; 8 bases align to TRBD1. CDR3 length: 14 residues. Germline trimming cut 0 bases from V and 8 bases from J; bases unmatched to any gene: 5. CDR1 is LGHNA, CDR2 YSLEER, per germline. The CDR3: CASSQEAGTGGYTF. CDR3 nucleotides: TGCGCCAGCAGCCAAGAGGCCGGGACAGGAGGCTACACCTTC.

This clonotype was counted a few times. V usage is TRBV19 and J usage is TRBJ2-2; the D is unclear. With 6 bases removed from V and 2 bases from J, the gap between germline ends came to 7 bases. Germline loops: CDR1 LNHDA, CDR2 SQIVND (reference sequence). There are 13 residues in the CDR3. The CDR3 spells CASSAQNTGELFF. In nucleotides, the CDR3 is TGTGCCAGTAGCGCTCAAAACACCGGGGAGCTGTTTTTT.

V gene TRBV2 combines with J gene TRBJ1-6; D is possibly TRBD1 (5 bases). The germline CDR1 and CDR2 sequences are SNHLY and FYNNEI. V lost 4 bases to trimming and J lost 8 bases, with 9 bases between them. The CDR3 length is 13 residues. CDR3 sequence (DNA): TGTGCCAGCAGTGCGTTAGGGGATTCACCCCTCCACTTT. This codes for CASSALGDSPLHF.

The chain carries TRBV5-1 and TRBJ1-2, with unresolved D. CDR3 length: 13 residues. Germline-derived CDR1 and CDR2 are SGHRS and YFSETQ. V was trimmed by 3 bases and J by 1 base, leaving 7 bases between them. CDR3 residues: CASSSGSNYGYTF. As DNA, the CDR3 is TGCGCCAGCAGCTCTGGTAGTAACTATGGCTACACCTTC. The entire variable domain, with the rest obtained from reference TRBV5-1 and TRBJ1-2, is as follows: KAGVTQTPRYLIKTRGQQVTLSCSPISGHRSVSWYQQTPGQGLQFLFEYFSETQRNKGNFPGRFSGRQFSNSRSEMNVSTLELGDSALYLCASSSGSNYGYTFGSGTRLTVV.

The V call is TRBV6-5, the J call TRBJ2-3; 10 bases agree with TRBD2. With V trimmed by 0 bases and J by 7 bases, 4 bases remained unmatched. Per the germline V gene, CDR1 is MNHEY and CDR2 is SVGAGI. The CDR3 extends over 15 amino acids. The CDR3 bases are TGTGCCAGCAGTTACTCGAAGCGGGGGGGATATACGCAGTATTTT. This codes for CASSYSKRGGYTQYF.

The gene calls are TRBV6-6 and TRBJ2-7; tentative D call: TRBD2 (7 bases). CDR3 length: 13 residues. Germline V CDR1 and CDR2: MNHNY, SVGAGI (reference sequence). Trimming shortened V by 6 bases and J by 2 bases, and 11 bases separated the two germline ends. The CDR3 reads CASRRGGAYEQYV. Written as DNA, the CDR3 is TGTGCCAGCAGGAGAGGGGGGGCCTACGAGCAGTACGTC.

The genes are TRBV7-2 and TRBJ2-5, with D possibly matching TRBD2 (6 bases). The CDR3 consists of 15 residues. CDR1 SGHTA and CDR2 FQGNSA come from the germline V gene. The V end lost 0 bases, the J end lost 3 bases, and 11 bases lay between the germline ends. CDR3 coding DNA: TGTGCCAGCAGCTTAGCGGGTCGGAGGGAAGAGACCCAGTACTTC. Translated, it gives CASSLAGRREETQYF.

This clonotype appeared a few times. This chain uses TRBV9 with TRBJ2-1, with D unresolved. V was shortened by 4 bases and J by 8 bases, with 13 bases between the two germline ends. The germline CDR1 and CDR2 sequences are SGDLS and YYNGEE. This CDR3 contains 13 residues. The CDR3 DNA sequence: TGTGCCAGCAGCCTCTCCCCAGGCTATGAGCAGTTCTTC. Residues: CASSLSPGYEQFF.

The table lists this clonotype with many counts. The rearrangement links TRBV5-4 to TRBJ2-1; D possibly matches TRBD1 or TRBD2 (5 bases each). There are 14 residues in the CDR3. Per germline, CDR1 SGHNT and CDR2 YYREEE (reference sequence). With 3 bases removed from V and 3 bases from J, the gap between germline ends came to 10 bases. The CDR3 bases are TGTGCCAGCAGCTGGCAGGGACGCTACAATGAGCAGTTCTTC. Its protein product is CASSWQGRYNEQFF.

The chain carries TRBV15 and TRBJ2-3; D may be TRBD1 or TRBD2 (6 bases each). The CDR3 spans 15 residues. The germline V gene has CDR1 LNHNV and CDR2 YYDKDF (reference sequence). Trimming stripped 0 bases from V and 4 bases from J, with 11 bases between. CDR3: CATSRDPGAPDTQYF. In DNA, the CDR3 is TGTGCCACCAGCAGAGATCCGGGGGCCCCAGATACGCAGTATTTT.

The J gene is TRBJ2-5, the V gene TRBV5-4, with TRBD2 matching 8 bases. CDR1 is SGHNT and CDR2 is YYREEE in the germline V gene (reference sequence). This CDR3 has 14 residues. The trim removed 4 bases at V and 4 bases at J, leaving 6 bases unmatched. CDR3 amino acids: CASSPREGGETQYF. DNA of the CDR3: TGTGCCAGCAGCCCCCGGGAGGGAGGAGAGACCCAGTACTTC. Supplemented by reference TRBV5-4 and TRBJ2-5, the full variable domain reads ETGVTQSPTHLIKTRGQQVTLRCSSQSGHNTVSWYQQALGQGPQFIFQYYREEENGRGNFPPRFSGLQFPNYSSELNVNALELDDSALYLCASSPREGGETQYFGPGTRLLVL.

The genes are TRBV11-1 and TRBJ1-1; no clear D. V lost 4 bases to trimming and J lost 1 base, with 28 bases between them. Germline CDR1 SGHAT, CDR2 FQDESV (reference sequence). This CDR3 is built from 20 residues. CDR3 in amino acids: CASSSPRSRENGKWNTEAFF. The CDR3 coding sequence is TGTGCCAGCAGCTCCCCCCGGTCGAGGGAAAATGGGAAATGGAACACTGAAGCTTTCTTT.

The chain has TRBV27 and TRBJ2-7, with a tentative D call TRBD1 (6 bases). V was pared by 5 bases and J by 1 base, with 12 bases between. CDR3 length: 14 residues. Germline V gene data show CDR1 as MNHEY and CDR2 as SMNVEV (reference sequence). The CDR3 region has the DNA TGTGCCAGCAGTCTGAACAGGGATTCCTACGAGCAGTACGTC. Protein: CASSLNRDSYEQYV.

The chain is built from TRBV24-1 and TRBJ1-1, with 7 bases matching TRBD1. CDR3 length equals 14 residues. V shed 4 bases, J shed 7 bases, and the junction held 8 bases outside the gene matches. Germline CDR1 reads KGHDR; CDR2 reads SFDVKD. The CDR3 spells CATSDGQVHSEAFF. The CDR3 bases are TGTGCCACCAGTGACGGACAGGTCCACAGTGAAGCTTTCTTT.

This clonotype was detected ten times or more. The CDR3 sequence: CASSYQQGSGELFF. CDR3 bases: TGCGCCAGCAGCTACCAACAGGGCTCCGGGGAGCTGTTTTTT. This chain joins TRBV5-1 and TRBJ2-2; D is possibly TRBD1 (6 bases). Trimming removed 3 bases at V and 6 bases at J, with 12 bases between. CDR3 size: 14 residues. Germline assignment: CDR1 SGHRS and CDR2 YFSETQ.

The chain links TRBV15 to TRBJ2-3; unclear D gene. Germline assignment: CDR1 LNHNV and CDR2 YYDKDF (reference sequence). V was clipped by 1 base and J by 2 bases, with 16 bases between them. This CDR3 comprises 17 residues. The CDR3 is CATSRGGSYYSTDTQYF. CDR3 bases: TGTGCCACCAGCAGAGGGGGATCTTATTATTCCACAGATACGCAGTATTTT.